These 32 T cell receptor beta chains came from one sample sequenced in a study of T cell repertoires in cytomegalovirus infection. TCRdb used MiXCR to reprocess the reads, holding one entry per CDR3 protein. The sample gives 200,000 to 250,000 distinct CDR3 sequences, around two fifths of which show up once; 55% to 60% is in the top ten. These receptors lack a known antigen. The sequencing here drew on CD8+ T cells from cultured PBMCs, taken from culture after CMV antigen stimulation. The receptors were gathered from a human donor in good health (CMV status not recorded). Some clones in this sample may be carry-over from other donors' samples.

This clonotype was detected once. The rearrangement joins TRBV6-5 to TRBJ1-5; 7 bases are shared with TRBD1. The CDR3 has 18 amino acids. Germline trimming cut 0 bases from V and 0 bases from J; bases unmatched to any gene: 8. Germline CDR1 reads MNHEY; CDR2 reads SVGAGI. The CDR3 region is CASSYSPTGLYSNQPQHF. Written as DNA, the CDR3 is TGTGCCAGCAGTTACTCGCCGACAGGGCTTTATAGCAATCAGCCCCAGCATTTT.

This chain joins TRBV4-1 and TRBJ2-7, with D maybe TRBD2 (5 bases). The V gene lost 3 bases and the J gene lost 0 bases, with 12 bases spanning the gap. The CDR3 sequence is 15 residues long. Germline CDR1 is MGHRA and CDR2 is YSYEKL. CDR3 nucleotides: TGCGCCAGCAGCCAGTCCCAGCGGACCTCCTACGAGCAGTACTTC. As protein: CASSQSQRTSYEQYF.

In its sample, this clonotype was seen once. The J gene is TRBJ2-1, the V gene TRBV27; D remains unclear. Trimming shortened V by 3 bases and J by 0 bases, and 6 bases separated the two germline ends. Germline lookup yields CDR1 MNHEY and CDR2 SMNVEV (reference sequence). This CDR3 is built from 14 residues. This CDR3 is CASSFESSYNEQFF. In DNA form, the CDR3 reads TGTGCCAGCAGTTTTGAGAGCTCCTACAATGAGCAGTTCTTC.

With regard to this clonotype: Sequence at one end of the junction differs from germline and may be a read error. The genes are TRBV4-1 and TRBJ2-2; TRBD2 matches at 12 bases. The germline V gene encodes CDR1 MGHRA and CDR2 YSYEKL. The CDR3 loop spans 16 amino acids. CDR3 bases: TGCGCCAGCAGCCTAACTAGCGGGAGGAACTCCGGGGAGCTGTTTTTT. Residues: CASSLTSGRNSGELFF.

This sequence joins TRBV11-1 and TRBJ1-2; a possible D gene is TRBD1 (5 bases). Trimming removed 5 bases from V and 4 bases from J, with 20 bases in between. Germline V lookup: CDR1 SGHAT, CDR2 FQDESV (reference sequence). The CDR3 extends over 16 amino acids. This CDR3 reads CASSNSTAGWVYGYTF. The CDR3 nucleotides are TGTGCCAGCAGCAACTCGACAGCCGGTTGGGTCTATGGCTACACCTTC.

This clonotype was found many times. This sequence joins TRBV7-6 and TRBJ1-5; D is possibly TRBD1 (5 bases). The CDR3 sequence is 16 residues long. V gave up 1 base and J gave up 1 base, with 11 bases separating them. Germline CDR1 is SGHVS and CDR2 is FNYEAQ. The CDR3 is CASSLGVGGSNQPQHF. CDR3 in DNA: TGTGCCAGCAGCTTAGGGGTGGGGGGGAGCAATCAGCCCCAGCATTTT.

This sequence joins TRBV7-8 and TRBJ2-4; D may correspond to TRBD1 or TRBD2 (5 bases each). Germline lookup yields CDR1 SGHVS and CDR2 FQNEAQ. The CDR3 length is 16 residues. V was trimmed by 2 bases and J by 0 bases, leaving 11 bases between them. The CDR3 bases are TGTGCCAGCAGCTTAAAGAGGGGTCGAGCCAAAAACATTCAGTACTTC. Translating gives CASSLKRGRAKNIQYF.

The chain employs TRBV12-3 or TRBV12-4 and TRBJ2-7, with D perhaps matching TRBD1 (6 bases). V lost 3 bases and J lost 7, with 13 bases in between. The CDR3 contains 13 residues. The CDR3 loop reads CASSFPGTSEQYF. The CDR3 DNA reads as TGTGCCAGCAGTTTCCCTGGGACATCTGAGCAGTACTTC.

CDR3 in DNA: TGTGCCAGCAGTTTAGGGGCGAGGAGCTCCTATAATTCACCCCTCCACTTT. Encoded protein: CASSLGARSSYNSPLHF. The chain recombines TRBV12-3 or TRBV12-4 with TRBJ1-6; D gene unclear. V dropped 1 base and J dropped 0 bases, with 10 bases sitting between them. The CDR3 is made up of 17 amino acids.

This sequence joins TRBV6-6 and TRBJ1-2, with 8 nucleotides matching TRBD1. The CDR3 spans 15 residues. V lost 6 bases and J lost 4; bases outside the gene matches: 10. The germline CDR1 and CDR2 sequences are MNHNY and SVGAGI (reference sequence). The CDR3 bases are TGTGCCAGCAGCCCCCGGCCAGGGGGCACCTATGGCTACACCTTC. As protein: CASSPRPGGTYGYTF.

This clonotype was observed a handful of times. V gene TRBV7-8 combines with J gene TRBJ2-1; 9 bases agree with TRBD2. CDR3 size: 14 residues. Germline CDR1 reads SGHVS; CDR2 reads FQNEAQ. With 6 bases clipped from V and 4 bases from J, the junction kept 4 bases outside the gene matches. CDR3 bases: TGTGCCAGCAGGGCTAGCGGGGATTACAATGAGCAGTTCTTC. This encodes CASRASGDYNEQFF.

The chain employs TRBV19 and TRBJ1-1, with 7 bases lining up with TRBD1. V shed 3 bases, J shed 4 bases, and the junction held 5 bases outside the gene matches. CDR1 LNHDA and CDR2 SQIVND come from the germline V gene (reference sequence). CDR3 length: 14 amino acids. As DNA, the CDR3 is TGTGCCAGTAGTATCACCCAGGGGGTCACTGAAGCTTTCTTT. It yields the protein CASSITQGVTEAFF. Full variable domain (missing parts from reference TRBV19 and TRBJ1-1): DGGITQSPKYLFRKEGQNVTLSCEQNLNHDAMYWYRQDPGQGLRLIYYSQIVNDFQKGDIAEGYSVSREKKESFPLTVTSAQKNPTAFYLCASSITQGVTEAFFGQGTRLTVV.

This clonotype was counted a single time. J is TRBJ1-4 and V is TRBV19; D remains unclear. Germline V lookup: CDR1 LNHDA, CDR2 SQIVND (reference sequence). CDR3 length: 15 amino acids. Trimming took off 6 bases at V and 0 bases at J, with 11 bases between the two ends. In nucleotides, the CDR3 is TGTGCCAGTAGCCGCGTCGGGGCAACTAATGAAAAACTGTTTTTT. This gives the protein CASSRVGATNEKLFF. The variable domain in full, with the rest retrieved from reference TRBV19 and TRBJ1-4, is DGGITQSPKYLFRKEGQNVTLSCEQNLNHDAMYWYRQDPGQGLRLIYYSQIVNDFQKGDIAEGYSVSREKKESFPLTVTSAQKNPTAFYLCASSRVGATNEKLFFGSGTQLSVL.

This chain links TRBV7-2 with TRBJ2-2; D is perhaps TRBD1 (5 bases). The germline gives CDR1 SGHTA, CDR2 FQGNSA. V shed 3 bases and J shed 4 bases, with 18 bases lying between them. The CDR3 spans 17 residues. This CDR3 reads CASSLLVAGAGTGELFF. In nucleotides, the CDR3 is TGTGCCAGCAGCTTGTTAGTCGCTGGGGCCGGCACCGGGGAGCTGTTTTTT.

This clonotype was seen a few times. The chain combines TRBV7-2 with TRBJ2-5; 10 bases align to TRBD2. The V gene's germline CDR1 is SGHTA and CDR2 FQGNSA. The CDR3 extends over 16 amino acids. The V and J ends lost 2 bases and 3 bases, in that order; junction bases with no gene match: 6. CDR3 region: CASSLKREGLKETQYF. The CDR3 DNA is TGTGCCAGCAGCTTAAAGCGGGAGGGTCTTAAAGAGACCCAGTACTTC.

As DNA, the CDR3 is TGTGCCAGCAGTTTGGGCCAGGGCGTCTACACCTTC. Translated: CASSLGQGVYTF. This chain connects TRBV12-3 or TRBV12-4 to TRBJ1-2, with D tentatively TRBD1 (5 bases). The CDR3 runs to 12 residues. V gave up 3 bases and J gave up 10 bases, with 12 bases separating them.

The table lists this clonotype with a few counts. The gene calls are TRBV5-6 and TRBJ2-5; no clear D gene. The length of the CDR3 is 14 residues. Trimming stripped 5 bases from V and 5 bases from J, with 16 bases between. Germline-derived CDR1 and CDR2 are SGHDT and YYEEEE. CDR3 sequence reads: CASRPTSGDETQYF. The CDR3 region has the DNA TGTGCCAGCAGACCTACCTCTGGGGATGAGACCCAGTACTTC.

The gene calls are TRBV6-2 or TRBV6-3 and TRBJ2-2; 15 positions agree with TRBD2. This CDR3 region has 17 residues. Losses at the gene ends were 6 bases for V and 2 bases for J; bases not matched to a gene: 4. The V gene's germline CDR1 is MNHEY and CDR2 SVGEGT. The CDR3 reads CASSKGLAGGNTGELFF. The CDR3 DNA is TGTGCCAGCAGCAAGGGACTAGCGGGAGGAAACACCGGGGAGCTGTTTTTT.

The chain couples TRBV25-1 to TRBJ1-2; D ambiguous. V was clipped by 4 bases and J by 8 bases, with 8 bases between them. CDR3 size: 11 residues. From germline, CDR1 is MGHDK and CDR2 SYGVNS. Here the CDR3 reads CASSVAYGYTF. As DNA, the CDR3 is TGTGCCAGCAGTGTCGCATACGGCTACACCTTC.

This clonotype appeared many times. The chain joins TRBV7-9 to TRBJ2-1, with TRBD1 matching over 7 bases. CDR1 and CDR2 from the germline V gene are SEHNR and FQNEAQ (reference sequence). After removal of 6 bases from V and 2 bases from J, the junction contained 10 bases not matched to a gene. The CDR3 sequence is 16 residues long. DNA of the CDR3: TGTGCCAGCAGACCACAATCACAGGGGCCCTACAATGAGCAGTTCTTC. Translating gives CASRPQSQGPYNEQFF.

This clonotype was seen only a few times. This chain joins TRBV27 and TRBJ2-7; TRBD2 matches 12 bases. CDR3 length: 17 amino acids. The junction had 11 bases not matched to a gene; V was cut back by 6 bases and J by 2 bases. Germline V CDR1 and CDR2: MNHEY, SMNVEV (reference sequence). DNA of the CDR3: TGTGCCAGCAGCTCCCTCCTCCTAGCGGGAGGGACCTACGAGCAGTACTTC. This gives the protein CASSSLLLAGGTYEQYF.

J is TRBJ2-5 and V is TRBV6-5, with D unresolved. Germline V gene lookup returns CDR1 MNHEY and CDR2 SVGAGI. Trimming took 7 bases from V and 2 from J, leaving 2 bases between them. The CDR3 covers 10 residues. This chain's CDR3 is CASTQETQYF. The CDR3, as DNA: TGTGCCAGCACTCAAGAGACCCAGTACTTC.

This clonotype was seen a handful of times. V is TRBV6-5 and J is TRBJ2-6; 9 bases map to TRBD1. Germline loops: CDR1 MNHEY, CDR2 SVGAGI. The V gene end was trimmed by 4 bases and the J gene end by 2 bases; junction bases not matched to a gene: 6. This CDR3 has 17 residues. In nucleotides, the CDR3 is TGTGCCAGCAGTTCCTGGGACAGGGAAGCTGGGGCCAACGTCCTGACTTTC. Its protein is CASSSWDREAGANVLTF.

The V call is TRBV2, the J call TRBJ2-1, with a possible D match to TRBD1 (5 bases). Trimming left V 4 bases short and J 2 bases short, with 12 bases between. The CDR3 sequence is 15 residues long. CDR1 SNHLY and CDR2 FYNNEI come from the germline V gene. CDR3 loop: CASSGQLMTYNEQFF. DNA for the CDR3: TGTGCCAGCAGTGGACAGTTGATGACCTACAATGAGCAGTTCTTC.

This clonotype has just a few counts. V and J are TRBV7-2 and TRBJ1-1, with D uncertain. Germline CDR1 reads SGHTA; CDR2 reads FQGNSA. The length of the CDR3 is 13 residues. Trimming pared 1 base from V and 2 bases from J, leaving 5 bases between. As DNA, the CDR3 is TGTGCCAGCAGCTTAGTAATCAACACTGAAGCTTTCTTT. Amino acid sequence: CASSLVINTEAFF. Complete variable domain (other parts from reference TRBV7-2 and TRBJ1-1): GAGVSQSPSNKVTEKGKDVELRCDPISGHTALYWYRQSLGQGLEFLIYFQGNSAPDKSGLPSDRFSAERTGGSVSTLTIQRTQQEDSAVYLCASSLVINTEAFFGQGTRLTVV.

A few counts support this clonotype. The chain recombines TRBV15 with TRBJ1-1, with D uncertain. This CDR3 is built from 15 residues. Germline-derived CDR1 and CDR2 are LNHNV and YYDKDF (reference sequence). The V gene lost 3 bases and the J gene lost 1 base, with 12 bases spanning the gap. The CDR3 spells CATSSGIRTNTEAFF. CDR3 DNA: TGTGCCACCAGCAGCGGGATACGGACGAACACTGAAGCTTTCTTT.

The chain joins TRBV12-3 or TRBV12-4 to TRBJ1-1; D not certain. V dropped 5 bases and J dropped 8 bases, with 18 bases sitting between them. The CDR3 totals 14 residues. The CDR3 sequence is CASSRLRGANEAFF. The CDR3 DNA is TGTGCCAGCAGTCGACTCCGGGGAGCAAACGAAGCTTTCTTT.

V usage is TRBV4-2 and J usage is TRBJ2-3, with 14 bases that match TRBD2. CDR1 is LGHNA, CDR2 YNFKEQ, per germline. V shed 0 bases, J shed 2 bases, and the junction held 4 bases outside the gene matches. This CDR3 has 18 amino acids. CDR3 in DNA: TGTGCCAGCAGCCAAGAACGACTAGCGGGGGGGATCACAGATACGCAGTATTTT. Translated: CASSQERLAGGITDTQYF.

The genes are TRBV27 and TRBJ1-2; D may be TRBD1 (5 bases). V lost 5 bases, J lost 5 bases, and 6 bases lay in between. This CDR3 comprises 11 residues. From germline, CDR1 is MNHEY and CDR2 SMNVEV (reference sequence). The CDR3 is CASSGHYGYTF. The CDR3 DNA reads as TGTGCCAGCAGTGGACATTATGGCTACACCTTC.

The rearrangement joins TRBV19 to TRBJ2-1; D is uncertain. Germline CDR1 is LNHDA and CDR2 is SQIVND (reference sequence). Trimming took 5 bases from V and 0 from J, leaving 8 bases between them. CDR3 length: 14 residues. The CDR3 here is CASSPDVSYNEQFF. CDR3 in DNA: TGTGCCAGTAGTCCGGACGTCTCCTACAATGAGCAGTTCTTC.

The chain joins TRBV11-2 to TRBJ2-7; D perhaps matches TRBD2 (6 bases). Germline assignment: CDR1 SGHAT and CDR2 FQNNGV. V was cut by 5 bases and J by 0 bases, with 23 bases left in between. The CDR3 extends over 18 amino acids. The CDR3 protein is CASSPPGVGRTSSYEQYF. CDR3 bases: TGTGCCAGCAGCCCCCCGGGGGTAGGCCGAACAAGCTCCTACGAGCAGTACTTC. The complete variable domain, with remaining parts taken from reference TRBV11-2 and TRBJ2-7, reads EAGVAQSPRYKIIEKRQSVAFWCNPISGHATLYWYQQILGQGPKLLIQFQNNGVVDDSQLPKDRFSAERLKGVDSTLKIQPAKLEDSAVYLCASSPPGVGRTSSYEQYFGPGTRLTVT.

The chain couples TRBV19 to TRBJ2-2; D is ambiguous. The V and J ends lost 1 base and 4 bases respectively, with 10 bases between them. This CDR3 contains 15 residues. Per the germline V gene, CDR1 is LNHDA and CDR2 is SQIVND (reference sequence). This CDR3 reads CASSIALDATGELFF. CDR3 DNA sequence: TGTGCCAGTAGTATAGCCCTAGACGCCACCGGGGAGCTGTTTTTT. The whole variable domain, filled in from reference TRBV19 and TRBJ2-2, reads DGGITQSPKYLFRKEGQNVTLSCEQNLNHDAMYWYRQDPGQGLRLIYYSQIVNDFQKGDIAEGYSVSREKKESFPLTVTSAQKNPTAFYLCASSIALDATGELFFGEGSRLTVL.